This entry lists 14 T cell receptor beta chains sequenced from one sample in a study of blood T cells in healthy people across ages. Then a second PCR, running about 7 to 11 cycles, was carried out with a sample-barcoded 5' primer and a J-beta primer mix. TCRdb re-analysed the 5' RACE reads in MiXCR, keeping a single row per CDR3 protein. This table holds just under 900,000 distinct CDR3 sequences, around 28% found once. Sequencing used blood. The receptors were sampled from a woman over 75 in good health.

This clonotype was picked up a small number of times. The chain joins TRBV7-2 to TRBJ1-2; D uncertain. The germline V gene has CDR1 SGHTA and CDR2 FQGNSA. There are 13 residues in the CDR3. The ends were cut back, 3 bases at V and 3 bases at J, with 8 bases in the middle. The CDR3 coding sequence is TGTGCCAGCAGCTTCGGACCCTACTATGGCTACACCTTC. This gives the protein CASSFGPYYGYTF.

This clonotype was counted many times. The rearrangement uses TRBV6-1 and TRBJ2-5; D uncertain. Trimming removed 7 bases at V and 2 bases at J, with 14 bases between. Germline CDR1 and CDR2: MNHNS and SASEGT. The CDR3 consists of 14 residues. CDR3 in DNA: TGTGCCAGCAAGCGTTCGACATTACAAGAGACCCAGTACTTC. It translates to CASKRSTLQETQYF.

As concerns this clonotype: Mismatch with germline at one junction end may stem from a read error. This CDR3 reads CAGSTSGGRDTQYF. The CDR3 nucleotides are TGTGCCGGCAGCACTAGCGGGGGGAGGGATACGCAGTATTTT. The chain employs TRBV7-6 and TRBJ2-3; the match to TRBD2 covers 12 bases. CDR1 is SGHVS and CDR2 is FNYEAQ in the germline V gene. The CDR3 length is 14 residues.

This clonotype was seen ten or more times. The chain couples TRBV6-5 to TRBJ1-4; weak D call: TRBD1 (6 bases). Germline CDR1 is MNHEY and CDR2 is SVGAGI. Trimming stripped 0 bases from V and 6 bases from J, with 11 bases between. CDR3 length: 15 amino acids. CDR3 coding DNA: TGTGCCAGCAGTTACTCGTGGAGGGGGGATGAAAAACTGTTTTTT. The encoded protein is CASSYSWRGDEKLFF.

This clonotype was counted only a few times. The chain carries TRBV5-1 and TRBJ2-5; 7 positions agree with TRBD2. CDR3 length: 15 residues. The germline V gene has CDR1 SGHRS and CDR2 YFSETQ. With 6 bases clipped from V and 0 bases from J, the junction kept 8 bases outside the gene matches. CDR3 DNA sequence: TGCGCCAGCATCTCTGGGGGGGGGGACCAAGAGACCCAGTACTTC. It is translated as CASISGGGDQETQYF.

Points on this clonotype: This clone may be a read error of a much larger clone one base away. The rearrangement uses TRBV7-2 and TRBJ2-1; possible D gene TRBD1, 6 bases. The tail of the sequence fits TRBJ2-7 better, so the J call may be wrong. Germline V gives CDR1 SGHTA, CDR2 FQGNSA. This CDR3 is built from 15 residues. This chain's CDR3 is CASSLDRDSYNEQYF. CDR3 sequence (DNA): TGTGCCAGCAGCTTGGACAGAGACTCCTACAATGAGCAGTACTTC.

This clonotype was observed at least ten times. The genes are TRBV20-1 and TRBJ2-5; 11 nucleotides agree with TRBD2. Germline CDR1 reads DFQATT; CDR2 reads SNEGSKA (reference sequence). Germline trimming cut 6 bases from V and 0 bases from J; bases unmatched to any gene: 6. This CDR3 has 15 amino acids. The DNA for the CDR3 is TGCAGTGCACACACTAGCGGGGGATACCAAGAGACCCAGTACTTC. Amino acid sequence: CSAHTSGGYQETQYF.

This clonotype appeared many times. This chain uses TRBV5-1 with TRBJ2-6, with D perhaps TRBD2 (5 bases). Germline loops: CDR1 SGHRS, CDR2 YFSETQ. Trimming removed 0 bases at V and 4 bases at J, with 8 bases between. This CDR3 is built from 15 residues. The CDR3 region is CASSLEGRGANVLTF. In nucleotides, the CDR3 is TGCGCCAGCAGCTTGGAAGGGAGAGGGGCCAACGTCCTGACTTTC.

This chain joins TRBV12-3 or TRBV12-4 and TRBJ2-7; TRBD2 agrees at 8 bases. The CDR3 runs 15 residues. J gave up 5 bases and V 2 bases, and 8 bases lay outside the gene matches. CDR3 amino acids: CASSLKIAGINEQYF. DNA of the CDR3: TGTGCCAGCAGTTTAAAAATAGCGGGAATCAACGAGCAGTACTTC.

In its sample, this clonotype was seen a few times. This chain uses TRBV7-2 with TRBJ1-1; 10 nucleotides align to TRBD1. Germline CDR1 is SGHTA and CDR2 is FQGNSA. Germline trimming cut 5 bases from V and 6 bases from J; bases unmatched to any gene: 9. This CDR3 has 15 amino acids. The CDR3 loop is CASSRIGQGVAEAFF. In nucleotides, the CDR3 is TGTGCCAGCAGCCGTATCGGACAGGGGGTGGCTGAAGCTTTCTTT.

There are a few counts of this clonotype. This may be a read error: a much more frequent sequence differs by one nucleotide. The rearrangement joins TRBV5-1 to TRBJ2-3; perhaps TRBD1 as D (5 bases). Germline CDR1 reads SGHRS; CDR2 reads YFSETQ. The CDR3 runs 13 residues. DNA for the CDR3: TGCGTCAGCAGAGCAGGGATCACAGATACGCAGTATTTT. Translating it yields CVSRAGITDTQYF.

This clonotype was detected many times. The chain links TRBV7-2 to TRBJ2-1; D gene ambiguous. Germline V gene lookup returns CDR1 SGHTA and CDR2 FQGNSA. This CDR3 spans 14 amino acids. Between the trimmed V and J ends, which lost 1 base and 3 bases, there was a span of 7 bases. The CDR3 DNA sequence: TGTGCCAGCAGCTTAGGGGGTTTCTACAATGAGCAGTTCTTC. It specifies CASSLGGFYNEQFF.

Ten or more counts support this clonotype. The genes are TRBV6-2 or TRBV6-3 and TRBJ2-7; unclear D gene. V gave up 2 bases and J gave up 3 bases, with 5 bases separating them. CDR1 is MNHEY and CDR2 is SVGEGT in the germline V gene. There are 12 residues in the CDR3. The CDR3: CASSYVDYEQYF. Here the CDR3 DNA reads TGTGCCAGCAGTTACGTGGACTACGAGCAGTACTTC.

Worth noting for this clonotype: The germline gene is not matched at one end of the junction; a read error may be the cause. The chain is built from TRBV5-1 and TRBJ2-2; weak D call: TRBD2 (5 bases). Germline CDR1 is SGHRS and CDR2 is YFSETQ. The CDR3 length is 16 residues. In DNA, the CDR3 is TGCGCCAGCAGCTTGGGAGGGAAATTGAACGCCGGGGAGCTGTTTTTT. Amino acid sequence: CASSLGGKLNAGELFF.